A single sample is the source of the 15 T cell receptor beta chains below, sequenced in a study of CD8 T cells in ankylosing spondylitis. Whole-study results and caveats: About 8 highly homologous variants made up a TCR beta motif that seemed to typify ankylosing spondylitis blood.

One entry per CDR3 protein results from TCRdb running MiXCR on the 5' RACE reads. The sample records 390,000 or so distinct CDR3 sequences, around 24% being singletons. No antigens are known for them. Sequences were obtained from blood, either unsorted or a sorted T cell fraction (not recorded which). These receptor sequences come from a male donor with ankylosing spondylitis.

This clonotype appeared a few times. One junction end does not reproduce the germline sequence, and a read error may be involved. This chain connects TRBV13 to TRBJ2-1; D not certain. Germline V gene data show CDR1 as PRHDT and CDR2 as FYEKMQ (reference sequence). The length of the CDR3 is 15 residues. CDR3 nucleotides: TGTGCCAGCAGTGGTTATGGGGTCTCCAACAATGAGCAGTTCTTC. Translated, it gives CASSGYGVSNNEQFF. The complete variable domain, with remaining parts taken from reference TRBV13 and TRBJ2-1, reads AAGVIQSPRHLIKEKRETATLKCYPIPRHDTVYWYQQGPGQDPQFLISFYEKMQSDKGSIPDRFSAQQFSDYHSELNMSSLELGDSALYFCASSGYGVSNNEQFFGPGTRLTVL.

This clonotype has a handful of counts. The chain is built from TRBV28 and TRBJ2-3; tentative D call: TRBD1 (5 bases). The length of the CDR3 is 13 residues. V was cut by 10 bases and J by 1 base, with 12 bases left in between. Germline values: CDR1 MDHEN, CDR2 SYDVKM. In DNA, the CDR3 is TGTGCCACACAGGAAGGGGGCACAGATACGCAGTATTTT. Translating gives CATQEGGTDTQYF.

In its sample, this clonotype was seen many times. CDR3 nucleotide sequence: TGTGCCAGCAGCCAAGTGAAAGCGTCCCAAGAGACCCAGTACTTC. Its translation: CASSQVKASQETQYF. The V gene is TRBV4-2, the J gene TRBJ2-5; D is unresolved. In germline, CDR1 is LGHNA, CDR2 YNFKEQ. The CDR3 is 15 amino acids. V lost 1 base to trimming and J lost 1 base, with 10 bases between them.

This chain's CDR3 is CASSLSRDDYGYTF. CDR3 DNA: TGTGCCAGCAGCTTAAGCAGGGACGACTATGGCTACACCTTC. This sequence joins TRBV7-9 and TRBJ1-2, with TRBD1 as a possible D gene (5 bases). V was trimmed by 2 bases and J by 3 bases, leaving 10 bases between them. The CDR3 extends over 14 amino acids. The germline CDR1 and CDR2 sequences are SEHNR and FQNEAQ (reference sequence). Full variable domain (remainder filled in from reference TRBV7-9 and TRBJ1-2): DTGVSQNPRHKITKRGQNVTFRCDPISEHNRLYWYRQTLGQGPEFLTYFQNEAQLEKSRLLSDRFSAERPKGSFSTLEIQRTEQGDSAMYLCASSLSRDDYGYTFGSGTRLTVV.

The chain employs TRBV20-1 and TRBJ2-3; 7 nucleotides align to TRBD1. Germline-derived CDR1 and CDR2 are DFQATT and SNEGSKA (reference sequence). V lost 3 bases to trimming and J lost 0 bases; unmatched junction nucleotides: 6. CDR3 length: 15 residues. The chain's CDR3 is CSASRDRASTDTQYF. The CDR3 DNA follows: TGCAGTGCTAGCCGGGACAGAGCTAGCACAGATACGCAGTATTTT.

The chain uses TRBV20-1 and TRBJ2-5, with 8 bases lining up with TRBD1. From germline, CDR1 is DFQATT and CDR2 SNEGSKA (reference sequence). The CDR3 sequence is 15 residues long. V shed 4 bases and J 6 bases; nucleotides not matched to a gene: 13. The DNA of the CDR3 is TGCAGTGCTACACAAGGACAGGGAGGCTTTCAGACCCAGTACTTC. Its translation is CSATQGQGGFQTQYF.

Here the CDR3 DNA reads TGTGCCAGCACCAGGACAGGACCCACCAACACCGGGGAGCTGTTTTTT. The encoded protein is CASTRTGPTNTGELFF. The V gene is TRBV6-1, the J gene TRBJ2-2; 7 bases match TRBD1. V lost 7 bases to trimming and J lost 2 bases; unmatched junction nucleotides: 10. This CDR3 is 16 amino acids long. Germline-derived CDR1 and CDR2 are MNHNS and SASEGT.

The genes are TRBV7-9 and TRBJ2-2; the match to TRBD2 covers 8 bases. V was clipped by 6 bases and J by 8 bases; unmatched bases: 14. Germline assignment: CDR1 SEHNR and CDR2 FQNEAQ (reference sequence). This CDR3 contains 16 residues. CDR3 amino acids: CASRQPGLEGLGELFF. The CDR3 DNA is TGTGCCAGCAGACAACCGGGACTAGAGGGTTTGGGGGAGCTGTTTTTT. The variable domain in full, with the rest retrieved from reference TRBV7-9 and TRBJ2-2, is DTGVSQNPRHKITKRGQNVTFRCDPISEHNRLYWYRQTLGQGPEFLTYFQNEAQLEKSRLLSDRFSAERPKGSFSTLEIQRTEQGDSAMYLCASRQPGLEGLGELFFGEGSRLTVL.

This clonotype was seen only a few times. The rearrangement links TRBV5-1 to TRBJ2-5; D not certain. Trimming took 6 bases from V and 5 from J, leaving 23 bases between them. The CDR3 loop spans 16 amino acids. Looked up from germline, CDR1 is SGHRS and CDR2 is YFSETQ. This CDR3 is CASNYGVNWAQETQYF. The CDR3 DNA is TGCGCCAGCAACTATGGAGTTAACTGGGCGCAGGAGACCCAGTACTTC.

The V call is TRBV11-3, the J call TRBJ2-1, with D tentatively TRBD2 (6 bases). Germline V gene lookup returns CDR1 SGHNT and CDR2 YENEEA. The V gene lost 5 bases and the J gene lost 1 base, with 9 bases spanning the gap. The CDR3 is made up of 14 amino acids. DNA for the CDR3: TGTGCCAGCAGCGAAGCGGGTTCCTACAATGAGCAGTTCTTC. Amino acid sequence: CASSEAGSYNEQFF. The variable domain in full, with the rest retrieved from reference TRBV11-3 and TRBJ2-1, is EAGVVQSPRYKIIEKKQPVAFWCNPISGHNTLYWYLQNLGQGPELLIRYENEEAVDDSQLPKDRFSAERLKGVDSTLKIQPAELGDSAVYLCASSEAGSYNEQFFGPGTRLTVL.

J is TRBJ2-3 and V is TRBV5-1; 10 bases map to TRBD1. Germline assignment: CDR1 SGHRS and CDR2 YFSETQ. The CDR3 sequence is 16 residues long. After removal of 4 bases from V and 2 bases from J, the junction contained 7 bases not matched to a gene. The CDR3 is CASSIGQGVHTDTQYF. The CDR3 nucleotides are TGCGCCAGCAGCATAGGACAGGGGGTACACACAGATACGCAGTATTTT.

This clonotype was found once. The chain links TRBV11-2 to TRBJ1-2; D ambiguous. Trimming left V 0 bases short and J 8 bases short, with 7 bases between. This CDR3 is 12 amino acids long. Germline-derived CDR1 and CDR2 are SGHAT and FQNNGV. CDR3 sequence (DNA): TGTGCCAGCAGCTTAGATCGGCAAGGCTACACCTTC. It yields the protein CASSLDRQGYTF. The full variable domain, its missing parts supplied by reference TRBV11-2 and TRBJ1-2, is EAGVAQSPRYKIIEKRQSVAFWCNPISGHATLYWYQQILGQGPKLLIQFQNNGVVDDSQLPKDRFSAERLKGVDSTLKIQPAKLEDSAVYLCASSLDRQGYTFGSGTRLTVV.

This chain joins TRBV20-1 and TRBJ1-6; D remains ambiguous. The CDR3 has 15 amino acids. The germline gives CDR1 DFQATT, CDR2 SNEGSKA (reference sequence). V dropped 6 bases and J dropped 0 bases, with 12 bases sitting between them. CDR3: CSAALSSSYNSPLHF. The CDR3 coding sequence is TGCAGTGCCGCCCTGTCCAGCTCCTATAATTCACCCCTCCACTTT.

The rearrangement joins TRBV4-1 to TRBJ2-1, with TRBD2 matching 8 bases. The CDR3 extends over 17 amino acids. The V segment lost 0 bases and the J segment 4 bases; nucleotides outside the gene matches: 8. Germline V lookup: CDR1 MGHRA, CDR2 YSYEKL. CDR3 sequence: CASSQESGASGYNEQFF. The CDR3 region has the DNA TGCGCCAGCAGCCAAGAATCTGGGGCTAGCGGGTACAATGAGCAGTTCTTC.

This clonotype was observed a handful of times. The chain recombines TRBV25-1 with TRBJ2-5; D gene uncertain. Between the trimmed V and J ends, which lost 0 bases and 3 bases, there was a span of 8 bases. This CDR3 comprises 14 residues. In germline, CDR1 is MGHDK, CDR2 SYGVNS. CDR3 region: CASSEYSRKETQYF. The CDR3 nucleotides are TGTGCCAGCAGTGAATATTCGAGAAAAGAGACCCAGTACTTC.